Sequencing of this T cell receptor (beta chain) was carried out in a study of identical twins listed by TCRdb under 2016. Some background on the complete study: To test whether fetal clonotypes persist, the study used deep sequencing on TCR alpha and beta repertoires from monozygotic twins, unrelated adults of various ages, and cord blood. To rule out contamination, replicate twin experiments were performed at different times with different library preparation protocols.

Every donor was a healthy Caucasian. The twin cohort consisted of three pairs of female monozygotic twins, all aged about 18 to 29 years. Positive isolation kits from Invitrogen were used to isolate the CD4+ and CD8+ T cell populations. Receptor amplification or capture employed 5' RACE. Sequencing instrument: Illumina HiSeq 2000. Template switching added a universal primer binding site, and the final cDNA carried a unique molecular identifier that allowed TCR cDNA molecules to be counted accurately. Specific primers in the conserved constant-segment region were used to synthesize first-strand cDNA for the TCR alpha and beta chains. To control for contamination, every cDNA library carried two barcodes: a SMART-Mk sample barcode plus Illumina barcodes. Two successive PCR steps introduced TruSeq adapter sequences along with Illumina sample barcodes. Sequencing of the TCR alpha and beta cDNA libraries was done on the Illumina HiSeq platform using custom primers. The original methods were these. MiGEC processed the raw reads to extract unique molecular identifiers, while MiXCR was used to determine the CDR3 positions. Recombination models were inferred per individual with the repgenHMM and IGoR tools using an EM algorithm. Shared clonotype analysis was performed with the tcR package in R, normalizing sharing by the product of cloneset sizes. Out-of-frame nonproductive sequences were analyzed to study raw recombination free of thymic and clonal selection effects. TCRdb cleaned the public reads at Q25 with fastp, built clones with MiXCR and kept in-frame beta chains. Rows are combined by CDR3 protein, so each entry shows the most common genes and DNA. What appears here as the V and J calls and clone size reflects TCRdb's work, not the paper's. Present in this sample are around 500,000 distinct CDR3 sequences, 11% to 15% of which were seen just once. Around 0.48% of the sample comes from the top ten.

The study at large found these results: Compared with coincidental sharing between unrelated individuals, out-of-frame TCR alpha sequences shared between twins had an excess of sequences with low generation probability. Abundant cord blood beta clonotypes carried fewer insertions; young adult naive repertoires showed a weaker similar trend, while memory repertoires showed none. Zero-insertion analyses could be partly confounded by invariant T cells such as MAIT and iNKT, though diverse VJ usage argued against such confounding for most clonotypes. In monozygotic twins, out-of-frame TCR alpha sharing was systematically underestimated by recombination models, although the models agreed with sharing between unrelated individuals. Because the same donors could not be followed over many years, the conclusions depended on cross-sectional statistical analysis. A weaker excess of twin sharing was found in beta out-of-frame sequences because the signal-to-noise ratio was lowered by fewer shared sequences.

The CDR1 and CDR2 encoded by the germline V gene (reference sequence) are DFQATT and SNEGSKA. Ends trimmed: V by 4 bases, J by 7 bases; bases unmatched to a gene: 12. Reading from cysteine to phenylalanine, the CDR3 counts 16 amino acids. Left in the record is the CDR3 DNA by itself, 48 bases read in frame from the first base. As for this clonotype: Its antigen is still unknown. No qualities accompany the bases; no much larger clone lies one base away.

These data also featured in a second study, about yellow fever vaccine responses in identical twins. The second paper states: The T cell response to vaccination in identical twins was reported by the authors to appear partly convergent and partly personalized. In identical twins, the study followed T cell clones that responded to the vaccine with precision.

The sequencing input was CD4+ T cells sorted from blood. The rearrangement combines TRBV20-1 with TRBJ2-5, with 13 middle bases fitting TRBD2. This clonotype originated in a woman aged 18-30 years in good health. The DNA sequence is TGCAGTGCTACCCCCGGACTAGCGGGAGTGTCTACGACCCAGTACTTC. Translated, this gives CSATPGLAGVSTTQYF.